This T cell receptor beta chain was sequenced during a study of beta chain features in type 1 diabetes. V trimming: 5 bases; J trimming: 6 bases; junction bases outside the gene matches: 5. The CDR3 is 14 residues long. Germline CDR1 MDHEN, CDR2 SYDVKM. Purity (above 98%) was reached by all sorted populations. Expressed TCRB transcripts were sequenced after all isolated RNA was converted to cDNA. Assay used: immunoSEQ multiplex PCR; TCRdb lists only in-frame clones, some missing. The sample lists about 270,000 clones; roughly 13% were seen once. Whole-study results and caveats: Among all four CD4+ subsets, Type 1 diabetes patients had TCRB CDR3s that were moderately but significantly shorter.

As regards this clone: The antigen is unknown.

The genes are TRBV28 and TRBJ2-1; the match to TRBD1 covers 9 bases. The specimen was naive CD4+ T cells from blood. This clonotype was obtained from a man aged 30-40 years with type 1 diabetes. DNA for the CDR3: TGTGCCAGCAGTCCGGGACAGGGCGCCAATGAGCAGTTCTTC. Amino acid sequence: CASSPGQGANEQFF. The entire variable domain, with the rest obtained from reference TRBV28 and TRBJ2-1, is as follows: DVKVTQSSRYLVKRTGEKVFLECVQDMDHENMFWYRQDPGLGLRLIYFSYDVKMKEKGDIPEGYSVSREKKERFSLILESASTNQTSMYLCASSPGQGANEQFFGPGTRLTVL.